This TCR beta chain was found in a study of blood T cell repertoires in COVID-19. Study-wide context: The cDNA or gDNA used as material had been derived from T cells, B-cell-depleted T cells, or PBMCs.

Assignments of participants to cohorts depended upon their own reported clinical history. In this sample, this clone turned up a few times. Germline-derived CDR1 and CDR2 are SGHVS and FNYEAQ. This CDR3 spans 16 amino acids. J was trimmed by 4 bases and V by 5 bases; bases with no gene match: 9. The repertoire was sequenced with immunoSEQ multiplex PCR; TCRdb's copy has only in-frame clones and lacks some. The table has 200,000 to 300,000 clones, about 87% seen once; the top ten hold 2.5%. The material sequenced was PBMCs or T cells enriched from blood (not recorded which). This TCR was recovered from a woman in her forties with acute COVID-19. The J gene is TRBJ1-4, the V gene TRBV7-6, with 8 bases aligning to TRBD1. Written as DNA, the CDR3 is TGTGCCAGCAGCCCCCGGACAGGGAACTATAATGAAAAACTGTTTTTT. Encoded protein: CASSPRTGNYNEKLFF.